Shown below are 6 T cell receptor beta chains from a single sample sequenced in a study of Graves' ophthalmopathy and Graves' hyperthyroidism. Transcripts of RNA were the source for amplifying TCR beta CDR3 regions. Second-round multiplex PCR followed a first-round RT-PCR using HTBI primers. TCRdb reprocessed the multiplex PCR reads with MiXCR, giving one entry per CDR3 protein. Here the sample spans 740,000 or so distinct CDR3 sequences, roughly 41% being singletons. What was sequenced was peripheral blood. These receptors came from an adult man with Graves' ophthalmopathy.

The V gene is TRBV5-8, the J gene TRBJ1-2; D is unclear. Germline CDR1 SGHTS, CDR2 YDEGEE. This CDR3 spans 13 amino acids. Trimming removed 8 bases from V and 5 bases from J, with 16 bases in between. CDR3 protein: CASLYLAPYGYTF. Here the CDR3 DNA reads TGTGCCAGTCTATACCTCGCCCCTTATGGCTACACCTTC.

The V call is TRBV7-3, the J call TRBJ1-1; D is uncertain. CDR1 SGHTA and CDR2 FQGTGA come from the germline V gene. CDR3 length: 14 amino acids. The V and J ends lost 5 bases and 4 bases respectively, with 14 bases between them. For the CDR3, the DNA is TGTGCCAGCAGCCCCTCCGGAAGTATCACTGAAGCTTTCTTT. Residues: CASSPSGSITEAFF.

V and J are TRBV25-1 and TRBJ1-3; 7 nucleotides agree with TRBD1. J was trimmed by 4 bases and V by 5 bases; bases with no gene match: 11. The CDR3 consists of 16 residues. Germline-derived CDR1 and CDR2 are MGHDK and SYGVNS. The CDR3 is CASSLSEGARGNTIYF. CDR3 DNA: TGTGCCAGCAGTTTATCCGAGGGGGCGCGGGGAAACACCATATATTTT.

The V and J genes are TRBV6-4 and TRBJ1-5; 8 bases map to TRBD1. The germline V gene has CDR1 MRHNA and CDR2 SNTAGT. V dropped 6 bases and J dropped 9; count of bases not matched to a gene: 7. This CDR3 has 13 residues. In DNA, the CDR3 is TGTGCCAGCAGAGGAACAGGGGGAGTGCCCCAGCATTTT. Amino acid sequence: CASRGTGGVPQHF.

At least ten counts were recorded for this clonotype. The chain uses TRBV9 and TRBJ1-1, with D possibly matching TRBD1 (5 bases). CDR1 is SGDLS and CDR2 is YYNGEE in the germline V gene. Trimming cost V 0 bases and J 4 bases, with 13 bases left between them. The CDR3 runs 15 residues. This chain's CDR3 is CASSVAGQGGTEAFF. In nucleotides, the CDR3 is TGTGCCAGCAGCGTAGCTGGGCAGGGTGGCACTGAAGCTTTCTTT.

The genes are TRBV7-2 and TRBJ2-2; D tentatively fits TRBD1 or TRBD2 (5 bases each). This CDR3 contains 14 residues. Germline loops: CDR1 SGHTA, CDR2 FQGNSA. V was cut by 1 base and J by 8 bases, with 11 bases left in between. The CDR3 protein is CASSLEGRWGELFF. The CDR3 DNA is TGTGCCAGCAGCTTAGAGGGACGGTGGGGGGAGCTGTTTTTT.